This entry concerns a single TCR beta chain. Germline assignment: CDR1 SGDLS and CDR2 YYNGEE. CDR3 length: 15 residues. V lost 1 base and J lost 3; bases outside the gene matches: 4. This specimen comes from a study of shared clonotypes between healthy human individuals. Unsorted PBMC replicate PCRs drew on 250 to 300 ng DNA, representing 25,000 to 30,000 T cell genomes. TCRdb's table, derived via immunoSEQ multiplex PCR, lists solely in-frame clones and lacks some. The table records roughly 480,000 clones, 65% to 80% of them present only once. The chain carries TRBV9 and TRBJ2-1; 7 bases map to TRBD2. This sequence originates from a woman between 40 and 55 years old in good health. Some clones in this sample may be carry-over from other donors' samples. The sequencing input was PBMCs. The CDR3 loop is CASSVSGGGYNEQFF. Written as DNA, the CDR3 is TGTGCCAGCAGCGTATCTGGCGGGGGCTACAATGAGCAGTTCTTC. Based on the CDR3 plus reference TRBV9 and TRBJ2-1, the full variable domain is DSGVTQTPKHLITATGQRVTLRCSPRSGDLSVYWYQQSLDQGLQFLIQYYNGEERAKGNILERFSAQQFPDLHSELNLSSLELGDSALYFCASSVSGGGYNEQFFGPGTRLTVL.